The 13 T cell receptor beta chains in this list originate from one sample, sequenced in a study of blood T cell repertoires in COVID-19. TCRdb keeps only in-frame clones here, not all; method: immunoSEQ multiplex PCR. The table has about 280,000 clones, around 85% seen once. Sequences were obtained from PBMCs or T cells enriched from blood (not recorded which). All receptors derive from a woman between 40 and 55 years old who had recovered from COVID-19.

For the CDR3, the DNA is TGCGCCAGCAGCTTTGGGGCAACCGGACCGGAATTGGGTTCACCCCTCCACTTT. This translates into CASSFGATGPELGSPLHF. The rearrangement uses TRBV5-1 and TRBJ1-6, with D perhaps matching TRBD1 (5 bases). The germline gives CDR1 SGHRS, CDR2 YFSETQ. V dropped 2 bases and J dropped 9 bases, with 24 bases sitting between them. CDR3 size: 18 residues.

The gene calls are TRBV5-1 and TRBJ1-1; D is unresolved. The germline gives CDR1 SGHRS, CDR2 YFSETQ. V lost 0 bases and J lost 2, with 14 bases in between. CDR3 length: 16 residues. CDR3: CASSLAAGGLNTEAFF. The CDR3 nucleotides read TGCGCCAGCAGCTTGGCAGCGGGAGGGTTAAACACTGAAGCTTTCTTT.

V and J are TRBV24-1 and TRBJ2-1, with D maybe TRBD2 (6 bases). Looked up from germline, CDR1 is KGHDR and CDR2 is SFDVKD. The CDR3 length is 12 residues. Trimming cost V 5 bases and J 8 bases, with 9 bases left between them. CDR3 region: CATSGSGDEQFF. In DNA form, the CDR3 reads TGTGCCACCAGTGGGTCGGGGGATGAGCAGTTCTTC.

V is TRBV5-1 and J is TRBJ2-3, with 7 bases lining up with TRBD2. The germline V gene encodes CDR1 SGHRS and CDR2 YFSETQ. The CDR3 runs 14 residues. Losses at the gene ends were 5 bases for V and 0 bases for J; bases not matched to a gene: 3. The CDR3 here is CASRISGSTDTQYF. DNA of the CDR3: TGCGCCAGCAGAATTAGCGGGAGCACAGATACGCAGTATTTT.

As DNA, the CDR3 is TGCGCCAGCAGCCCTCTAGCGGGAGGGGGTGGGGCCAACGTCCTGACTTTC. Translated, it gives CASSPLAGGGGANVLTF. The chain couples TRBV4-3 to TRBJ2-6; 12 nucleotides match TRBD2. The junction had 4 bases not matched to a gene; V was cut back by 4 bases and J by 3 bases. CDR3 length: 17 residues. Germline CDR1 and CDR2: LGHNA and YSLEER.

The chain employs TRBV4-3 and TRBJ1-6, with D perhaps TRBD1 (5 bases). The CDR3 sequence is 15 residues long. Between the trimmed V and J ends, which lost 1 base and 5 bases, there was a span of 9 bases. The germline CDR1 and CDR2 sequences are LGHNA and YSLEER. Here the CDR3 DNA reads TGCGCCAGCAGCCAAGGGGGGGGGAATAATTCACCCCTCCACTTT. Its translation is CASSQGGGNNSPLHF.

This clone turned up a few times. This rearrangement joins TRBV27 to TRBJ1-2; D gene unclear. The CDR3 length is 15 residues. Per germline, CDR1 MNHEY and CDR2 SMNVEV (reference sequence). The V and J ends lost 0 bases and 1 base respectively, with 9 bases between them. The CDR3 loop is CASSLSGRVNYGYTF. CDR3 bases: TGTGCCAGCAGTTTATCAGGGAGGGTTAACTATGGCTACACCTTC.

As DNA, the CDR3 is TGTGCCAGCAGTCCCACCCGGGCGGGGAACACTGAAGCTTTCTTT. It is translated as CASSPTRAGNTEAFF. The J gene is TRBJ1-1, the V gene TRBV6-2 or TRBV6-3; no clear D gene. The CDR3 is 15 residues long. V was pared by 5 bases and J by 1 base, with 14 bases between. Germline loops: CDR1 MNHEY, CDR2 SVGEGT.

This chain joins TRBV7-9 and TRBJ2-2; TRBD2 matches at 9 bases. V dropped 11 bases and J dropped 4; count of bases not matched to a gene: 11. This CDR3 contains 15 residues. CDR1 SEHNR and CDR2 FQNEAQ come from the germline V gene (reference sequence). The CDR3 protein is CALQWAGGGTGELFF. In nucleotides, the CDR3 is TGTGCCCTCCAATGGGCGGGAGGGGGCACCGGGGAGCTGTTTTTT. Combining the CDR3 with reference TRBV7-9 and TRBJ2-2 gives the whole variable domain DTGVSQNPRHKITKRGQNVTFRCDPISEHNRLYWYRQTLGQGPEFLTYFQNEAQLEKSRLLSDRFSAERPKGSFSTLEIQRTEQGDSAMYLCALQWAGGGTGELFFGEGSRLTVL.

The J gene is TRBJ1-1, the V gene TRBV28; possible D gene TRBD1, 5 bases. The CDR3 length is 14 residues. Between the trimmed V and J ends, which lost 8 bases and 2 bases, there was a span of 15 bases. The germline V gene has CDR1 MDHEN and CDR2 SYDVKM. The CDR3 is CASFSMTVNTEAFF. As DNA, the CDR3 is TGTGCCAGCTTCTCGATGACAGTAAACACTGAAGCTTTCTTT. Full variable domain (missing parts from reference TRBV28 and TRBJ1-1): DVKVTQSSRYLVKRTGEKVFLECVQDMDHENMFWYRQDPGLGLRLIYFSYDVKMKEKGDIPEGYSVSREKKERFSLILESASTNQTSMYLCASFSMTVNTEAFFGQGTRLTVV.

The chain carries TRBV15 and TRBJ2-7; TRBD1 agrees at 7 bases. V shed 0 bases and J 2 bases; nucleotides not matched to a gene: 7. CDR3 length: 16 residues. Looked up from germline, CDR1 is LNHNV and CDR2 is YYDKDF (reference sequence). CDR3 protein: CATSRDLGQGAYEQYF. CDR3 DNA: TGTGCCACCAGCAGAGATTTAGGCCAGGGGGCCTACGAGCAGTACTTC.

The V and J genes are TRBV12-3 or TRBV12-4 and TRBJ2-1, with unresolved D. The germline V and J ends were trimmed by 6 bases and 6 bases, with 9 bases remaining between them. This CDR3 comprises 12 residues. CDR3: CASRESGNEQFF. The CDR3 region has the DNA TGTGCCAGCAGAGAATCGGGCAATGAGCAGTTCTTC.

In DNA, the CDR3 is TGCAGCGTCGCCCACAGAGCAGGGGGTAGGGAAAAACTGTTTTTT. Amino acids: CSVAHRAGGREKLFF. The rearrangement uses TRBV29-1 and TRBJ1-4, with TRBD1 matching over 7 bases. Germline V CDR1 and CDR2: SQVTM, ANQGSEA. Trimming cost V 6 bases and J 8 bases; bases outside gene matches: 15. The CDR3 is made up of 15 amino acids.